The rows below give T cell receptor beta chains drawn from one sample of a study of blood T cell repertoires in COVID-19. Profiling relied on immunoSEQ multiplex PCR, and the TCRdb table lists in-frame clones only, not all of them. The sample has under 250,000 clones, about 85% seen once. Sample: peripheral blood. The receptors come from an older woman who had recovered from COVID-19. Both conserved end residues are part of each CDR3. D genes are given only for firm matches. Expanded clones get a size class; other rows say once, few or many, or leave the size out.

V: TRBV11-2
D: TRBD1
size: -
J: TRBJ2-7
CDR3: CASSLGQGAWEQYF
DNA: TGTGCCAGCAGCTTAGGCCAGGGGGCGTGGGAGCAGTACTTC

V: TRBV2
D: -
size: -
J: TRBJ1-2
CDR3: CAKQSNYGYTF
DNA: TGTGCCAAACAGAGTAACTATGGCTACACCTTC

V: TRBV4-2
D: -
size: -
J: TRBJ2-7
CDR3: CASSLNARVSYEQYF
DNA: TGTGCCAGCAGCCTAAATGCCAGGGTTAGTTACGAGCAGTACTTC

V: TRBV12-3/TRBV12-4
D: -
size: -
J: TRBJ1-3
CDR3: CASSSTQIYF
DNA: TGTGCCAGCAGCTCCACCCAGATATATTTT

V: TRBV19
D: -
size: -
J: TRBJ1-1
CDR3: CASSDYIDRKAFF
DNA: TGTGCCAGTAGTGACTACATTGACCGTAAAGCTTTCTTT

V: TRBV7-8
D: -
size: -
J: TRBJ2-3
CDR3: CASSRPADTQYF
DNA: TGTGCCAGCAGCCGCCCAGCAGATACGCAGTATTTT

V: TRBV24-1
D: TRBD1
size: few
J: TRBJ2-3
CDR3: CATSDTGQGGFGTDTQYF
DNA: TGTGCCACCAGTGACACTGGACAGGGCGGGTTTGGCACAGATACGCAGTATTTT

V: TRBV19
D: TRBD1
size: -
J: TRBJ2-6
CDR3: CASSIAGQGTTTIPSGANVLTF
DNA: TGTGCCAGTAGTATAGCGGGACAGGGCACGACCACTATACCCTCTGGGGCCAACGTCCTGACTTTC

V: TRBV19
D: -
size: few
J: TRBJ1-5
CDR3: CASSIAGARQNQPQHF
DNA: TGTGCCAGTAGTATAGCAGGGGCCAGACAGAATCAGCCCCAGCATTTT

V: TRBV2
D: -
size: -
J: TRBJ1-4
CDR3: CASMGQTNEKLFF
DNA: TGTGCCAGCATGGGGCAGACAAATGAAAAACTGTTTTTT

V: TRBV3-1/TRBV3-2
D: TRBD1
size: -
J: TRBJ1-4
CDR3: CASSPGQAEEKLFF
DNA: TGTGCCAGCAGCCCTGGACAGGCGGAAGAAAAACTGTTTTTT

V: TRBV11-2
D: -
size: -
J: TRBJ2-3
CDR3: CASSLRLDGSASTDTQYF
DNA: TGTGCCAGCAGCTTAAGACTAGACGGTAGTGCTAGCACAGATACGCAGTATTTT

V: TRBV4-2
D: TRBD1
size: -
J: TRBJ1-2
CDR3: CASSQEHRGDGYTF
DNA: TGTGCCAGCAGCCAAGAGCACAGGGGGGATGGCTACACCTTC

V: TRBV19
D: -
size: -
J: TRBJ1-1
CDR3: CASTRRAGPTEAFF
DNA: TGTGCCAGTACCCGAAGGGCAGGGCCCACTGAAGCTTTCTTT

V: TRBV6-5
D: TRBD1
size: -
J: TRBJ1-4
CDR3: CASSRNRGENEKLFF
DNA: TGTGCCAGCAGTAGGAACAGGGGAGAGAATGAAAAACTGTTTTTT